A single sample gave rise to the 16 T cell receptor beta chains below, sequenced in a study of cytomegalovirus exposure and HLA in healthy donors (dated by TCRdb to about 2017). Library preparation used the immunoSEQ multiplex PCR assay. The multiplex PCR relied on a mix of 60 forward primers for TCR Vbeta segments and 13 reverse primers for TCR Jbeta segments. TCRdb obtained this table from immuneACCESS and retained in-frame rearrangements with V and J assigned. These tables miss some clones; where compared with another copy, unresolved V genes account for less than half of the shortfall, and the remainder is unexplained. This sample's table contains about 67,000 clones. The ten largest clones capture more than 15% of the sample. The sequencing sample was made of PBMCs. The source of these receptors is a boy between 10 and 17 years old in good health and CMV-seronegative.

This rearrangement joins TRBV30 to TRBJ1-1, with D possibly being TRBD1 (5 bases). Trimming stripped 3 bases from V and 8 bases from J, with 7 bases between. This CDR3 region has 10 residues. Germline V gives CDR1 GTSNPN, CDR2 SVGIG (reference sequence). The CDR3 loop is CAWSGGEAFF. The CDR3 DNA follows: TGTGCCTGGAGCGGGGGGGAAGCTTTCTTT.

V usage is TRBV30 and J usage is TRBJ1-4; D possibly corresponds to TRBD1 (5 bases). The CDR3 totals 12 residues. Germline V lookup: CDR1 GTSNPN, CDR2 SVGIG (reference sequence). V lost 2 bases to trimming and J lost 8 bases, with 9 bases between them. The CDR3 protein is CAWSYRGEKLFF. The CDR3 nucleotides read TGTGCCTGGAGTTATAGGGGCGAAAAACTGTTTTTT.

The chain employs TRBV6-5 and TRBJ2-7, with D uncertain. Looked up from germline, CDR1 is MNHEY and CDR2 is SVGAGI. The CDR3 totals 14 residues. V lost 6 bases and J 4 bases, leaving 16 bases between the germline ends. CDR3 amino acids: CASSQPGLAYEQYF. The CDR3 DNA is TGTGCCAGCAGCCAGCCGGGTTTGGCTTACGAGCAGTACTTC.

The V and J genes are TRBV4-2 and TRBJ1-4; 10 positions match TRBD1. The J segment lost 8 bases and the V segment lost 2 bases, leaving 8 bases of the junction unmatched. CDR1 and CDR2 (germline): LGHNA, YNFKEQ. The CDR3 has 16 residues. The CDR3 here is CASSQIGQGEGEKLFF. Written as DNA, the CDR3 is TGTGCCAGCAGCCAAATCGGACAGGGGGAAGGAGAAAAACTGTTTTTT.

The chain carries TRBV2 and TRBJ2-1, with 8 bases fitting TRBD2. The CDR3 totals 16 residues. The V gene's germline CDR1 is SNHLY and CDR2 FYNNEI. The junction had 9 bases not matched to a gene; V was cut back by 2 bases and J by 6 bases. The CDR3 protein is CASSERGGPSSNEQFF. The DNA for the CDR3 is TGTGCCAGCAGTGAACGGGGGGGCCCTTCTAGCAATGAGCAGTTCTTC.

The chain joins TRBV5-1 to TRBJ1-1; weak D call: TRBD1 (6 bases). Germline loops: CDR1 SGHRS, CDR2 YFSETQ. The CDR3 length is 14 residues. Trimming pared 3 bases from V and 3 bases from J, leaving 12 bases between. CDR3 sequence reads: CASSSRSGDTEAFF. The CDR3 region has the DNA TGCGCCAGCAGCTCCCGATCAGGGGACACTGAAGCTTTCTTT.

This chain links TRBV9 with TRBJ1-4, with TRBD1 matching over 7 bases. Germline V gene data show CDR1 as SGDLS and CDR2 as YYNGEE. V trimming: 4 bases; J trimming: 0 bases; junction bases outside the gene matches: 6. CDR3 length: 16 residues. Written as DNA, the CDR3 is TGTGCCAGCAGCCCACTAGGGACAGCAACTAATGAAAAACTGTTTTTT. Translated, it gives CASSPLGTATNEKLFF.

As regards this clone: The same CDR3 also results from other DNA sequences found in this sample. The chain is built from TRBV1 and TRBJ1-2; the table's TRBD1 call for D was not verified on the DNA. TRBV1 is a known pseudogene. The length of the CDR3 is 17 residues. CDR3 protein: CTSSQEGQGYRTYGYTF. The CDR3 bases are TGCACCAGCAGCCAAGAGGGCCAGGGGTACAGGACCTATGGCTACACCTTC.

The rearrangement links TRBV19 to TRBJ1-5, with D perhaps TRBD1 (5 bases). The germline V and J ends were trimmed by 4 bases and 3 bases, with 13 bases remaining between them. The CDR3 runs to 15 residues. CDR1 LNHDA and CDR2 SQIVND come from the germline V gene (reference sequence). The CDR3 is CASSNQGGYNQPQHF. The CDR3 nucleotides read TGTGCCAGTAGTAATCAGGGAGGATACAATCAGCCCCAGCATTTT.

The chain links TRBV6-4 to TRBJ2-7; 8 positions agree with TRBD1. Trimming took 4 bases from V and 3 from J; bases not matched to a gene: 8. CDR1 is MRHNA, CDR2 SNTAGT, per germline. This CDR3 contains 15 residues. CDR3 nucleotide sequence: TGTGCCAGCAGTGCCTTACCAGGACAGGGCTACGAGCAGTACTTC. Translating gives CASSALPGQGYEQYF.

The chain is built from TRBV5-1 and TRBJ2-2; D unclear. Deletions cut 0 bases from V and 5 bases from J, with 14 bases between. The germline CDR1 and CDR2 sequences are SGHRS and YFSETQ. The CDR3 covers 16 residues. CDR3 bases: TGCGCCAGCAGCTTGGCAGGCGTCGGAAATACCGGGGAGCTGTTTTTT. Protein sequence: CASSLAGVGNTGELFF.

The rearrangement uses TRBV7-9 and TRBJ2-5, with D maybe TRBD2 (5 bases). The CDR3 is made up of 14 amino acids. The V end lost 5 bases, the J end lost 1 base, and 11 bases lay between the germline ends. Germline assignment: CDR1 SEHNR and CDR2 FQNEAQ (reference sequence). CDR3: CASSAAGPQETQYF. The CDR3 coding sequence is TGTGCCAGCAGCGCTGCGGGCCCCCAAGAGACCCAGTACTTC.

For this clone: One junction end does not reproduce the germline sequence, and a read error may be involved. The chain uses TRBV7-2 and TRBJ2-3; D is possibly TRBD1 (5 bases). This CDR3 spans 15 amino acids. From germline, CDR1 is SGHTA and CDR2 FQGNSA. DNA for the CDR3: TGTGCCAGCAGCCGTCGGTTGGTGGGTCAGATGGGGCAGAATTTT. Encoded protein: CASSRRLVGQMGQNF.

As to this clone: At the DNA level, this CDR3 is encoded by other sequences in the same sample as well. The chain combines TRBV29-1 with TRBJ1-4; D might be TRBD1 (5 bases). CDR3 length: 14 amino acids. Germline V gene sequence: CDR1 SQVTM, CDR2 ANQGSEA. Between the trimmed V and J ends, which lost 1 base and 6 bases, there was a span of 12 bases. CDR3 nucleotides: TGCAGCGTTGAAGCGCTAGGGGAAGATGAAAAACTGTTTTTT. It yields the protein CSVEALGEDEKLFF.

This chain links TRBV2 with TRBJ2-7, with 8 bases lining up with TRBD1. The CDR3 length is 14 residues. Germline CDR1 SNHLY, CDR2 FYNNEI. V shed 4 bases, J shed 4 bases, and the junction held 6 bases outside the gene matches. For the CDR3, the DNA is TGTGCCAGCAGTGTAGCAGGGGGCATGTACGAGCAGTACTTC. It translates to CASSVAGGMYEQYF.

The V gene is TRBV6-5, the J gene TRBJ1-2, with TRBD1 as a possible D gene (5 bases). CDR1 and CDR2 from the germline V gene are MNHEY and SVGAGI. This CDR3 contains 13 residues. With 5 bases removed from V and 8 bases from J, the gap between germline ends came to 15 bases. The CDR3: CASSNPPGIGYTF. The DNA of the CDR3 is TGTGCCAGCAGTAACCCCCCAGGGATCGGCTACACCTTC.